The 18 T cell receptor beta chains listed next were all sequenced from one sample in a study of Ad26.COV2.S vaccination and SARS-CoV-2 variants. Treatment: roughly 18 received Ad26.COV2.S at low or high dose, single or two shots; 5 received placebo; per-sample allocation not given. All samples were drawn on day 63, counting from the first vaccine or placebo injection. Only in-frame clones appear in the TCRdb table, and some are missing; sequencing was by immunoSEQ multiplex PCR. The data show a few hundred thousand clones, with roughly 88% seen just once and more than 3.5% held by the top ten. Sequenced material: peripheral blood, taken in a trial of Ad26.COV2.S vaccine versus placebo. The source is a person aged 18-60 years who received the Ad26.COV2.S COVID-19 vaccine or a placebo.

The V call is TRBV5-1, the J call TRBJ2-7, with 10 nucleotides matching TRBD1. The CDR3 totals 15 residues. V was clipped by 4 bases and J by 6 bases; unmatched bases: 10. The germline V gene has CDR1 SGHRS and CDR2 YFSETQ. CDR3 nucleotide sequence: TGCGCCAGCAGCCCCCGCGGGACAGGGGAATCCGAGCAGTACTTC. Residues: CASSPRGTGESEQYF.

This clone appeared once. The rearrangement joins TRBV3-1 (or the pseudogene TRBV3-2) to TRBJ1-5; tentative D call: TRBD1 (5 bases). Germline CDR1 and CDR2: LGHDT and YNNKEL (reference sequence). This CDR3 has 17 residues. Trimming took 8 bases from V and 5 from J, leaving 25 bases between them. CDR3 DNA sequence: TGTGCCAGCGTTCAAACATTCCAGGGTGAGTTGTATCAGCCCCAGCATTTT. Its translation: CASVQTFQGELYQPQHF.

The chain recombines TRBV28 with TRBJ1-2; 7 bases are a match to TRBD1. Losses at the gene ends were 5 bases for V and 2 bases for J; bases not matched to a gene: 11. In germline, CDR1 is MDHEN, CDR2 SYDVKM. The CDR3 length is 16 residues. The CDR3 nucleotides read TGTGCCAGCAGTAGCGCCCCAACGACAGGGAACTATGGCTACACCTTC. Its protein product is CASSSAPTTGNYGYTF.

The chain couples TRBV6-2 or TRBV6-3 to TRBJ2-7; 8 bases line up with TRBD2. The V gene end was trimmed by 2 bases and the J gene end by 5 bases; junction bases not matched to a gene: 8. The CDR3 spans 15 residues. The germline CDR1 and CDR2 sequences are MNHEY and SVGEGT. The CDR3 reads CASSYRGGPGNEQYF. Here the CDR3 DNA reads TGTGCCAGCAGTTACCGCGGGGGGCCGGGGAACGAGCAGTACTTC.

The chain carries TRBV23-1 and TRBJ2-5; 8 nucleotides line up with TRBD1. TRBV23-1 is given ORF status, its function remaining uncertain. Losses at the gene ends were 0 bases for V and 5 bases for J; bases not matched to a gene: 11. This CDR3 comprises 17 residues. The CDR3 reads CASSQSPSGQGQETQYF. The CDR3 DNA is TGCGCCAGCAGTCAATCCCCCAGCGGACAGGGACAGGAGACCCAGTACTTC.

This clone came up once. This chain joins TRBV6-6 and TRBJ2-1, with TRBD2 matching 11 bases. Germline CDR1 MNHNY, CDR2 SVGAGI (reference sequence). With 2 bases clipped from V and 4 bases from J, the junction kept 1 base outside the gene matches. The CDR3 extends over 15 amino acids. DNA for the CDR3: TGTGCCAGCAGTTACGTAGCGGGAGGGTACAATGAGCAGTTCTTC. It yields the protein CASSYVAGGYNEQFF.

Only a few counts were recorded for this clone. This sequence joins TRBV28 and TRBJ2-7; D is uncertain. The V end lost 2 bases, the J end lost 5 bases, and 4 bases lay between the germline ends. CDR1 and CDR2 from the germline V gene are MDHEN and SYDVKM. CDR3 length: 11 amino acids. The CDR3 nucleotides are TGTGCCAGCAGTTTAAACGACGAGCAGTACTTC. Protein sequence: CASSLNDEQYF.

The J gene is TRBJ2-7, the V gene TRBV7-6; D is perhaps TRBD2 (6 bases). Germline V gene data show CDR1 as SGHVS and CDR2 as FNYEAQ. This CDR3 region has 13 residues. V was cut by 5 bases and J by 6 bases, with 14 bases left in between. As DNA, the CDR3 is TGTGCCAGCAGCCAGGAGCTAGCGTCCGAGCAGTACTTC. Its translation is CASSQELASEQYF.

The chain links TRBV2 to TRBJ2-4; 8 bases agree with TRBD1. Germline lookup yields CDR1 SNHLY and CDR2 FYNNEI. The CDR3 has 12 residues. Germline trimming cut 1 base from V and 15 bases from J; bases unmatched to any gene: 5. In DNA form, the CDR3 reads TGTGCCAGCAGTGAAGAACAGGGGGGTCGGTACTTC. Translation gives CASSEEQGGRYF.

CDR3 protein: CASSLMRGSRNEQFF. CDR3 sequence (DNA): TGTGCCAGCAGCTTAATGAGGGGAAGTCGCAATGAGCAGTTCTTC. This chain connects TRBV7-6 to TRBJ2-1; D is tentatively TRBD1 or TRBD2 (5 bases each). From germline, CDR1 is SGHVS and CDR2 FNYEAQ. The CDR3 has 15 amino acids. Trimming removed 2 bases from V and 6 bases from J, with 14 bases in between. Variable domain in full (rest from reference TRBV7-6 and TRBJ2-1): GAGVSQSPRYKVTKRGQDVALRCDPISGHVSLYWYRQALGQGPEFLTYFNYEAQQDKSGLPNDRFSAERPEGSISTLTIQRTEQRDSAMYRCASSLMRGSRNEQFFGPGTRLTVL.

V usage is TRBV11-2 and J usage is TRBJ2-1; the D is unclear. Germline assignment: CDR1 SGHAT and CDR2 FQNNGV. The CDR3 runs 16 residues. V lost 4 bases and J lost 3, with 16 bases in between. CDR3 DNA sequence: TGTGCCAGCAGCTGGGAAGTCGAAGTAAACTACAATGAGCAGTTCTTC. It encodes CASSWEVEVNYNEQFF.

V is TRBV5-6 and J is TRBJ2-7, with D possibly being TRBD1 (6 bases). Deletions cut 3 bases from V and 3 bases from J, with 22 bases between. Germline CDR1 and CDR2: SGHDT and YYEEEE. The CDR3 is 17 amino acids. CDR3 loop: CASSSSIPYDRFYEQYF. CDR3 nucleotide sequence: TGTGCCAGCAGCTCCTCGATTCCATACGACAGGTTCTACGAGCAGTACTTC.

The chain is built from TRBV6-5 and TRBJ1-2; the D is unclear. The CDR3 sequence is 12 residues long. Per the germline V gene, CDR1 is MNHEY and CDR2 is SVGAGI. V was trimmed by 5 bases and J by 8 bases, leaving 12 bases between them. CDR3 loop: CASSRTGEGYTF. As DNA, the CDR3 is TGTGCCAGCAGTCGGACGGGCGAGGGCTACACCTTC.

The genes are TRBV6-5 and TRBJ1-6; D is perhaps TRBD1 (5 bases). The germline V and J ends were trimmed by 5 bases and 8 bases, with 16 bases remaining between them. CDR1 is MNHEY and CDR2 is SVGAGI in the germline V gene. This CDR3 is built from 15 residues. CDR3 residues: CASSLSRGGDSPLHF. The DNA for the CDR3 is TGTGCCAGCAGTCTATCGCGGGGGGGGGATTCACCCCTCCACTTT.

As concerns this clone: The same CDR3 is also encoded by other DNA sequences in this sample. J is TRBJ1-4 and V is TRBV5-4; D not resolved. Trimming shortened V by 0 bases and J by 8 bases, and 11 bases separated the two germline ends. Germline-derived CDR1 and CDR2 are SGHNT and YYREEE (reference sequence). This CDR3 spans 14 amino acids. Written as DNA, the CDR3 is TGTGCCAGCAGCTTGGCAGGTGCTGGGGAAAAACTGTTTTTT. The encoded protein is CASSLAGAGEKLFF.

The CDR3 loop is CASSEQGIHTGELFF. In DNA, the CDR3 is TGTGCCAGCAGTGAACAGGGGATTCACACCGGGGAGCTGTTTTTT. The chain is built from TRBV2 and TRBJ2-2; tentatively, D is TRBD1 (6 bases). V shed 2 bases and J shed 3 bases, with 10 bases lying between them. The CDR3 loop spans 15 amino acids. The germline CDR1 and CDR2 sequences are SNHLY and FYNNEI.

This clone was recorded a few times. The CDR3 loop reads CASSSSGRAGHNEQFF. The CDR3 bases are TGTGCCAGCAGCTCTAGCGGGAGGGCCGGTCACAATGAGCAGTTCTTC. The chain links TRBV7-9 to TRBJ2-1; 12 bases are a match to TRBD2. V was pared by 4 bases and J by 5 bases, with 6 bases of the junction left unmatched. The CDR3 has 16 residues. Germline V gene sequence: CDR1 SEHNR, CDR2 FQNEAQ (reference sequence).

The rearrangement uses TRBV12-5 and TRBJ2-5; TRBD1 agrees at 9 bases. The germline gives CDR1 LGHNT, CDR2 FRNRAP. The CDR3 loop spans 16 amino acids. J lost 0 bases, V lost 4 bases, and 6 bases had no gene match. The DNA for the CDR3 is TGTGCTAGTGGTTGGGGACAGGGCCCCTACCAAGAGACCCAGTACTTC. It codes for CASGWGQGPYQETQYF.